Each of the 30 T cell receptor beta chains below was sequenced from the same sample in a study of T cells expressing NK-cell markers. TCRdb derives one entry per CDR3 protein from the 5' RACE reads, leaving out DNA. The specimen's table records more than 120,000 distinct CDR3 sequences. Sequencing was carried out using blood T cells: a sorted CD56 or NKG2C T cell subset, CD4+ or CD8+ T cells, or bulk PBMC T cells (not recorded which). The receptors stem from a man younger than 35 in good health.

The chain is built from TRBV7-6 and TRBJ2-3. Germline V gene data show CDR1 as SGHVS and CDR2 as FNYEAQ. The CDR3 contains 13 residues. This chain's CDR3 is CASSLATSNTQYF. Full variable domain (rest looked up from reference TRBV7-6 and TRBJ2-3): GAGVSQSPRYKVTKRGQDVALRCDPISGHVSLYWYRQALGQGPEFLTYFNYEAQQDKSGLPNDRFSAERPEGSISTLTIQRTEQRDSAMYRCASSLATSNTQYFGPGTRLTVL.

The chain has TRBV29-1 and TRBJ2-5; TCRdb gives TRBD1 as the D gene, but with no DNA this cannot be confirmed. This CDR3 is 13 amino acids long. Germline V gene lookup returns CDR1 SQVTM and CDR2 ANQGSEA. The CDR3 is CSVVWTGGETQYF.

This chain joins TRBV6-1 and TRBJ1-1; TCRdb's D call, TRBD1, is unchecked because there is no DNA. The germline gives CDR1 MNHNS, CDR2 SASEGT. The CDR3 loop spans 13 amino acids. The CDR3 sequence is CAGRTDTNTEAFF.

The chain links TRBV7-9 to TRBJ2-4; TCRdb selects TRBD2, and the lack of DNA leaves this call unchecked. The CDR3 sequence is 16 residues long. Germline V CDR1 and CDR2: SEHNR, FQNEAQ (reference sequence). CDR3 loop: CASSPSYGGSKNIQYF.

Here the CDR3 reads CASSQDMREDTQYF. The chain uses TRBV3-1 and TRBJ2-3; no DNA is available, so the TRBD2 call from TCRdb remains unchecked. This CDR3 comprises 14 residues. Germline V lookup: CDR1 LGHDT, CDR2 YNNKEL (reference sequence).

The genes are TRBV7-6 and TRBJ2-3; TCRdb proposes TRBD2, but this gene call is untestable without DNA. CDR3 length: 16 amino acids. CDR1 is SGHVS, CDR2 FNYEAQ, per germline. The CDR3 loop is CASSLEGRSHTDTQYF. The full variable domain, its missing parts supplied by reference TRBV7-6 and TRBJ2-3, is GAGVSQSPRYKVTKRGQDVALRCDPISGHVSLYWYRQALGQGPEFLTYFNYEAQQDKSGLPNDRFSAERPEGSISTLTIQRTEQRDSAMYRCASSLEGRSHTDTQYFGPGTRLTVL.

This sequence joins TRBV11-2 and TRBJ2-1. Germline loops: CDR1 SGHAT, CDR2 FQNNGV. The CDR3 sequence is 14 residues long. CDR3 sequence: CASSLGPSYNEQFF.

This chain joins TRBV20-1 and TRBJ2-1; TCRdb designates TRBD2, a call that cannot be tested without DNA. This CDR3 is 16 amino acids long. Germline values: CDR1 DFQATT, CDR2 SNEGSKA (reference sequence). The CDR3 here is CSARQRLAGTYNEQFF.

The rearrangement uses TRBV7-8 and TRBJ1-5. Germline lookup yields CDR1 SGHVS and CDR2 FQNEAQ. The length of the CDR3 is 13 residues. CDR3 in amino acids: CASSSGGSQPQHF.

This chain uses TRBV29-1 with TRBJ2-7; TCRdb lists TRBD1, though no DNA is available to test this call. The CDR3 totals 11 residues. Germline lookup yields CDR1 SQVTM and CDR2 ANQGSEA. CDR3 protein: CSVAGVWEQYF.

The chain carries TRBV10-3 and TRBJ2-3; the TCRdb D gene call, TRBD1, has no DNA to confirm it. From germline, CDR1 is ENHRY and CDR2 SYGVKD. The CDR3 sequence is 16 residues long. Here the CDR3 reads CAISEGETGGTDTQYF.

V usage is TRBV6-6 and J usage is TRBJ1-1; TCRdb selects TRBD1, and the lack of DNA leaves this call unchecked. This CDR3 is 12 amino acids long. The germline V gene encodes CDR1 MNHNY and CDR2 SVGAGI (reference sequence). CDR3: CASSPPGAEAFF.

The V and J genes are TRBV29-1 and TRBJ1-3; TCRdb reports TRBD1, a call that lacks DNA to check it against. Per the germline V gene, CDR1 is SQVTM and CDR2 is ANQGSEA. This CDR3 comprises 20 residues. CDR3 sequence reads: CSVEDRIETGGPGSGNTIYF. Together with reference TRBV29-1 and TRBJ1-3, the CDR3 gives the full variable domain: SAVISQKPSRDICQRGTSLTIQCQVDSQVTMMFWYRQQPGQSLTLIATANQGSEATYESGFVIDKFPISRPNLTFSTLTVSNMSPEDSSIYLCSVEDRIETGGPGSGNTIYFGEGSWLTVV.

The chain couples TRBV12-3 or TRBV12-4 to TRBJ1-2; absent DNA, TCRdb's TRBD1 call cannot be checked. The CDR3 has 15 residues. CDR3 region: CASSLTGTDAYGYTF.

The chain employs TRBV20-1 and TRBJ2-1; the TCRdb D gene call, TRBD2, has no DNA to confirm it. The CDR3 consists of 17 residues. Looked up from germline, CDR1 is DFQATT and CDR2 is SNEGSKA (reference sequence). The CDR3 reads CSTYLPGLAGVSDEQFF.

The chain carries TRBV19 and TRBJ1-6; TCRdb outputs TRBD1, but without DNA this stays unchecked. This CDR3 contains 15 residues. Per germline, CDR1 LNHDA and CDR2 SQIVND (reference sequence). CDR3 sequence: CASSIGDRNNSPLHF.

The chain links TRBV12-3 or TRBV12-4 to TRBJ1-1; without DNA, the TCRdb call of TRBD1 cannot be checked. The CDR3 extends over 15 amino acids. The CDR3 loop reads CASKARGQGDTEAFF.

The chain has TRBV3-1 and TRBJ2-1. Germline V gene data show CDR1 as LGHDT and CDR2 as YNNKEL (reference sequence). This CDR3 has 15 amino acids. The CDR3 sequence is CASSPKKSGHNEQFF.

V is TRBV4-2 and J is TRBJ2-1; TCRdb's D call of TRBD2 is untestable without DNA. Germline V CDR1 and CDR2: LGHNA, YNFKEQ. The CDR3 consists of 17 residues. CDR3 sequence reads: CASSQESLTSVYNEQFF.

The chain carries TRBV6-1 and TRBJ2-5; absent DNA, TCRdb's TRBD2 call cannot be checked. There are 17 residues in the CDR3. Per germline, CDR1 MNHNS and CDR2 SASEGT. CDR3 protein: CASSPRRGLAGQETQYF.

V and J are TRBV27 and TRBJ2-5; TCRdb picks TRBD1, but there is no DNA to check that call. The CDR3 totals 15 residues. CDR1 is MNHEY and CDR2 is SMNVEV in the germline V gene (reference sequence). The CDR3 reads CATLMRTGVQETQYF.

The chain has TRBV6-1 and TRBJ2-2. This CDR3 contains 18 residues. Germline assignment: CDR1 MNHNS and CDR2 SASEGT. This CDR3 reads CASSISVGPTGNTGELFF.

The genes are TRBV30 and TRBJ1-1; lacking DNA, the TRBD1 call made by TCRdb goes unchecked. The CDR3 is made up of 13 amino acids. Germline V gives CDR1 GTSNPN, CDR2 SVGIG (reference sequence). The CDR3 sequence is CAWSVVEGGEAFF.

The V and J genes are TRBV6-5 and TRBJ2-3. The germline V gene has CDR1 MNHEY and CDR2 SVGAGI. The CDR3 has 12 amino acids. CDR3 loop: CASSENPDTQYF.

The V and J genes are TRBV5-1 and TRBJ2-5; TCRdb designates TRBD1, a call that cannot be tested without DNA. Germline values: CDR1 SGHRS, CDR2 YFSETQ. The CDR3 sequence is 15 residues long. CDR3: CASSSGQGIGETQYF.

The CDR3: CASSGQGTGNTIYF. This rearrangement joins TRBV12-3 or TRBV12-4 to TRBJ1-3; TCRdb gives TRBD1 as the D gene, but with no DNA this cannot be confirmed. The CDR3 spans 14 residues.

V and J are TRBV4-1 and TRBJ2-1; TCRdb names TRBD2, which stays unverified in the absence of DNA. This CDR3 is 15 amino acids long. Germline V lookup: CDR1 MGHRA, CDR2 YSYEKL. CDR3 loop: CASSQTSENYNEQFF.

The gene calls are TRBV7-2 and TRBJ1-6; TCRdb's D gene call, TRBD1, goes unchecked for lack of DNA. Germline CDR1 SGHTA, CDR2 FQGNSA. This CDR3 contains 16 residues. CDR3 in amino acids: CASSLEYGDKNSPLHF. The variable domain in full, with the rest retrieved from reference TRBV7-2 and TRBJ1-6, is GAGVSQSPSNKVTEKGKDVELRCDPISGHTALYWYRQSLGQGLEFLIYFQGNSAPDKSGLPSDRFSAERTGGSVSTLTIQRTQQEDSAVYLCASSLEYGDKNSPLHFGNGTRLTVT.

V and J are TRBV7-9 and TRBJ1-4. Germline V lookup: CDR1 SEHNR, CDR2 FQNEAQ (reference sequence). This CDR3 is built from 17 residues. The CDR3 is CASSSSWEALTNEKLFF.

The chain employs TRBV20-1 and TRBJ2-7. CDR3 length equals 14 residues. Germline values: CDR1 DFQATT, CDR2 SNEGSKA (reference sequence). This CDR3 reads CSARDQRGSYEQYF.